A selection of T cell receptor beta chains follows, all from one sample in a study of Graves' ophthalmopathy and Graves' hyperthyroidism. TCRdb used MiXCR to reprocess the multiplex PCR reads, holding one entry per CDR3 protein. The data show about 480,000 distinct CDR3 sequences, roughly an eighth seen once. The source material was blood. These TCRs come from a woman under 40 with Graves' ophthalmopathy. Both conserved end residues are part of each CDR3. D genes are given only for firm matches. Size tells how often a clone was seen (once, few, many) or the class of an expanded clone, and some rows leave it out.

d_call,v_call,clone_size,j_call,cdr3_length,cdr3_aa,cdr3_nt
TRBD1,TRBV30,.,TRBJ1-2,14,CAWSVGTGERGYTF,TGTGCCTGGAGTGTCGGGACAGGGGAGAGGGGCTACACCTTC
.,TRBV6-5,many,TRBJ1-6,16,CASSYGHQLYNSPLHF,TGTGCCAGCAGTTACGGACACCAATTGTATAATTCACCCCTCCACTTT
.,TRBV14,many,TRBJ1-1,13,CASSQSGDTEAFF,TGTGCCAGCAGCCAGAGTGGGGACACTGAAGCTTTCTTT
.,TRBV6-1,.,TRBJ2-1,15,CASSEGGVPYNEQFF,TGTGCCAGCAGCGAGGGGGGAGTCCCCTACAATGAGCAGTTCTTC
TRBD1,TRBV5-1,many,TRBJ1-1,15,CASSDRQGKNTEAFF,TGCGCCAGCAGCGATCGACAGGGGAAGAACACTGAAGCTTTCTTT
.,TRBV5-1,many,TRBJ2-5,14,CASRPGPSQETQYF,TGCGCCAGCAGGCCGGGACCCAGCCAAGAGACCCAGTACTTC
.,TRBV10-3,many,TRBJ1-5,13,CAISEQAHQPQHF,TGTGCCATCAGTGAACAGGCCCATCAGCCCCAGCATTTT
TRBD2,TRBV11-2,many,TRBJ2-7,15,CASSPGLVESYEQYF,TGTGCCAGCAGCCCGGGACTAGTTGAGTCCTACGAGCAGTACTTC
TRBD2,TRBV27,.,TRBJ2-7,14,CASSPYGLAGEQYF,TGTGCCAGCAGTCCCTATGGACTAGCGGGGGAGCAGTACTTC
.,TRBV19,.,TRBJ1-2,12,CASQPEGRGYTF,TGTGCCAGCCAGCCTGAGGGACGAGGCTACACCTTC
.,TRBV6-5,many,TRBJ2-7,15,CASSYSIYKPGEQYF,TGTGCCAGCAGTTACTCGATATACAAGCCCGGCGAGCAGTACTTC
.,TRBV28,many,TRBJ2-7,11,CASSDSYEQYF,TGTGCCAGCAGTGACTCCTACGAGCAGTACTTC
.,TRBV30,many,TRBJ2-7,12,CASTGLDYEQYF,TGTGCCTCAACAGGACTTGACTACGAGCAGTACTTC
.,TRBV6-5,many,TRBJ2-7,16,CASSYSRAVSSYEQYF,TGTGCCAGCAGTTACTCGAGGGCGGTCAGCTCCTACGAGCAGTACTTC
.,TRBV18,many,TRBJ2-7,13,CASSPGSTYEQYF,TGCGCCAGCAGCCCCGGGTCGACCTACGAGCAGTACTTC
TRBD1,TRBV6-1,.,TRBJ1-5,13,CASSQGTGTGEHF,TGTGCCAGCAGTCAAGGCACCGGGACAGGGGAGCATTTT
.,TRBV20-1,few,TRBJ2-7,14,CSAPPHKGIYEQYF,TGCAGTGCCCCCCCCCACAAGGGCATCTACGAGCAGTACTTC
TRBD1,TRBV12-3/TRBV12-4,.,TRBJ1-1,16,CASSHSGTGMGTEAFF,TGTGCCAGCAGCCACTCCGGGACAGGGATGGGGACTGAAGCTTTCTTT
.,TRBV12-3/TRBV12-4,many,TRBJ2-2,14,CASSLRVASGELFF,TGTGCCAGCAGTTTAAGGGTAGCATCCGGGGAGCTGTTTTTT
.,TRBV11-2,few,TRBJ2-5,16,CASSHYNKGVWETQYF,TGTGCCAGCAGCCATTACAACAAAGGGGTCTGGGAGACCCAGTACTTC
.,TRBV9,many,TRBJ1-1,12,CAFKTVNTEAFF,TGTGCCTTCAAGACCGTGAACACTGAAGCTTTCTTT
.,TRBV27,once,TRBJ2-7,14,CASSLFPSSYEQYF,TGTGCCAGCAGTTTGTTCCCGAGCTCCTACGAGCAGTACTTC
.,TRBV27,.,TRBJ2-3,14,CASMGSGRTDTQYF,TGTGCCAGCATGGGGTCAGGACGCACAGATACGCAGTATTTT
TRBD1,TRBV15,.,TRBJ1-5,14,CATSRGQGVQPQHF,TGTGCCACCAGCAGAGGACAGGGTGTTCAGCCCCAGCATTTT
.,TRBV12-3/TRBV12-4,many,TRBJ1-1,12,CASSLMQGEAFF,TGTGCCAGCAGTTTAATGCAGGGTGAAGCTTTCTTT
.,TRBV6-1,many,TRBJ1-6,15,CASSRRQYYNSPLHF,TGTGCCAGCAGTCGCAGGCAATACTATAATTCACCCCTCCACTTT
.,TRBV5-1,many,TRBJ1-1,14,CASSLLGENTEAFF,TGCGCCAGCAGCTTGTTAGGGGAGAACACTGAAGCTTTCTTT
.,TRBV19,many,TRBJ2-7,13,CASSMGQAYEQYF,TGTGCCAGTAGTATGGGACAAGCCTACGAGCAGTACTTC
TRBD1,TRBV5-1,.,TRBJ1-1,16,CASSLGPGQGEAEAFF,TGCGCCAGCAGCTTGGGACCGGGACAGGGGGAAGCAGAAGCTTTCTTT
.,TRBV6-2/TRBV6-3,many,TRBJ2-2,14,CASSYSRGFGELFF,TGTGCCAGCAGTTACTCGAGAGGATTCGGGGAGCTGTTTTTT
TRBD1,TRBV6-2/TRBV6-3,many,TRBJ1-5,16,CASSQGTAWVDQPQHF,TGTGCCAGCAGTCAAGGGACAGCGTGGGTAGATCAGCCCCAGCATTTT
.,TRBV2,.,TRBJ2-2,14,CASRSRGNTGELFF,TGTGCCAGCAGAAGCAGGGGGAACACCGGGGAGCTGTTTTTT
.,TRBV28,many,TRBJ1-5,16,CASSLGEGTSNQPQHF,TGTGCCAGCAGTTTAGGTGAGGGAACTAGCAATCAGCCCCAGCATTTT
.,TRBV15,many,TRBJ1-5,16,CATSRELGASNQPQHF,TGTGCCACCAGCAGAGAATTAGGGGCAAGCAATCAGCCCCAGCATTTT
TRBD1,TRBV6-2/TRBV6-3,many,TRBJ1-1,14,CASSYSRGQGAAFF,TGTGCCAGCAGTTACTCGAGAGGACAGGGTGCAGCTTTCTTT
.,TRBV28,many,TRBJ1-2,14,CASSSVNGQYGYTF,TGTGCCAGCAGTTCTGTGAACGGACAGTATGGCTACACCTTC
.,TRBV15,many,TRBJ2-7,13,CATSRGVGREQYF,TGTGCCACCAGCAGAGGCGTGGGCCGCGAGCAGTACTTC
TRBD2,TRBV11-3,.,TRBJ2-3,18,CASSSPGSGGALTDTQYF,TGTGCCAGCAGCTCCCCGGGTAGCGGGGGGGCTCTCACAGATACGCAGTATTTT
TRBD1,TRBV27,many,TRBJ2-1,13,CASRRDSYDEQFF,TGTGCCAGCAGGAGGGACAGTTACGATGAGCAGTTCTTC
TRBD2,TRBV24-1,.,TRBJ2-1,18,CATSDLPLAGASYNEQFF,TGTGCCACCAGTGATTTGCCGCTAGCGGGGGCCTCCTACAATGAGCAGTTCTTC
.,TRBV27,few,TRBJ2-7,14,CASSTRESQYEQYF,TGTGCCAGCAGTACTCGGGAGTCCCAGTACGAGCAGTACTTC
.,TRBV9,many,TRBJ1-1,15,CASSVRGQGNTEAFF,TGTGCCAGCAGCGTCCGCGGGCAAGGGAACACTGAAGCTTTCTTT
.,TRBV6-5,once,TRBJ1-5,15,CASSYSRQLNQPQHF,TGTGCCAGCAGTTACTCGAGGCAGCTCAATCAGCCCCAGCATTTT
.,TRBV6-2/TRBV6-3,many,TRBJ2-7,12,CASSRALGEQYF,TGTGCCAGCAGCAGGGCACTGGGGGAGCAGTACTTC
.,TRBV6-5,many,TRBJ2-5,15,CASIPGTQDVETQYF,TGTGCCAGCATTCCCGGGACACAGGATGTAGAGACCCAGTACTTC
.,TRBV6-1,.,TRBJ2-2,11,CATLGRGELFF,TGTGCCACCTTAGGACGCGGGGAGCTGTTTTTT